The 17 T cell receptor beta chains listed next were all sequenced from one sample in a study of blood T cell repertoires in COVID-19. The method was immunoSEQ multiplex PCR; TCRdb's version includes in-frame clones alone and lacks a portion of them. The data show over 200,000 clones, about 80% seen once. The sample comprised PBMCs or T cells enriched from blood (not recorded which). Every receptor here comes from a man aged 55 to 70 who had recovered from COVID-19.

This rearrangement joins TRBV24-1 to TRBJ1-2; 9 positions agree with TRBD1. V lost 4 bases, J lost 5 bases, and 13 bases stayed unmatched. Germline loops: CDR1 KGHDR, CDR2 SFDVKD. The CDR3 length is 17 residues. CDR3 protein: CATSEGTGRYRRYGYTF. In DNA form, the CDR3 reads TGTGCCACCAGTGAGGGGACAGGGCGCTATAGGCGGTATGGCTACACCTTC.

V and J are TRBV5-6 and TRBJ1-3; a weak D match, TRBD1 (5 bases). The germline gives CDR1 SGHDT, CDR2 YYEEEE. Trimming removed 2 bases from V and 0 bases from J, with 6 bases in between. The length of the CDR3 is 14 residues. The CDR3 region has the DNA TGTGCCAGCAGCTTCGGACACTCTGGAAACACCATATATTTT. It encodes CASSFGHSGNTIYF.

This chain connects TRBV9 to TRBJ2-5; the match to TRBD2 covers 14 bases. This CDR3 has 16 amino acids. CDR1 and CDR2 (germline): SGDLS, YYNGEE. V dropped 3 bases and J dropped 2; count of bases not matched to a gene: 3. The CDR3 protein is CASSAGLAGGQETQYF. The CDR3 region has the DNA TGTGCCAGCAGCGCCGGACTAGCGGGGGGACAAGAGACCCAGTACTTC.

This chain joins TRBV7-2 and TRBJ2-5; 7 bases line up with TRBD2. V was pared by 2 bases and J by 1 base, with 10 bases of the junction left unmatched. The CDR3 is made up of 17 amino acids. CDR1 SGHTA and CDR2 FQGNSA come from the germline V gene. The CDR3 DNA reads as TGTGCCAGCAGCTTATGGATTACTAGCGCAATCCAAGAGACCCAGTACTTC. Its protein is CASSLWITSAIQETQYF.

As for this clone: Additional DNA sequences in this sample encode the identical CDR3. The CDR3 spells CASSIDRVGGYTF. Written as DNA, the CDR3 is TGTGCCAGTAGTATAGACAGGGTAGGTGGCTACACCTTC. The genes are TRBV19 and TRBJ1-2, with a possible D match to TRBD1 (5 bases). V was pared by 0 bases and J by 7 bases, with 9 bases between. CDR3 length equals 13 residues. From germline, CDR1 is LNHDA and CDR2 SQIVND (reference sequence). Supplemented by reference TRBV19 and TRBJ1-2, the full variable domain reads DGGITQSPKYLFRKEGQNVTLSCEQNLNHDAMYWYRQDPGQGLRLIYYSQIVNDFQKGDIAEGYSVSREKKESFPLTVTSAQKNPTAFYLCASSIDRVGGYTFGSGTRLTVV.

The V and J genes are TRBV3-1 (or the pseudogene TRBV3-2) and TRBJ2-1; TRBD2 aligns across 11 bases. This CDR3 comprises 17 residues. Trimming cost V 8 bases and J 2 bases; bases outside gene matches: 11. Germline V gene lookup returns CDR1 LGHDT and CDR2 YNNKEL (reference sequence). The CDR3 spells CASRLAGGGFPYNEQFF. In nucleotides, the CDR3 is TGTGCCAGCCGTCTAGCGGGGGGCGGATTTCCCTACAATGAGCAGTTCTTC.

This sequence joins TRBV7-9 and TRBJ1-3; D not certain. CDR3 size: 14 residues. V was shortened by 2 bases and J by 0 bases, with 5 bases between the two germline ends. Germline values: CDR1 SEHNR, CDR2 FQNEAQ (reference sequence). The CDR3 DNA reads TGTGCCAGCAGCTTATACGGCTCTGGAAACACCATATATTTT. Its translation: CASSLYGSGNTIYF.

This chain connects TRBV6-2 or TRBV6-3 to TRBJ1-5; a weak D match, TRBD1 (5 bases). The CDR3 is made up of 15 amino acids. Germline V gene sequence: CDR1 MNHEY, CDR2 SVGEGT. V lost 6 bases and J lost 2, with 14 bases in between. This chain's CDR3 is CASSPAGRGNQPQHF. DNA of the CDR3: TGTGCCAGCAGCCCGGCGGGGCGGGGCAATCAGCCCCAGCATTTT.

The chain recombines TRBV19 with TRBJ2-5, with D possibly TRBD1 on 6 matching bases. CDR3 length: 13 residues. Germline CDR1 reads LNHDA; CDR2 reads SQIVND (reference sequence). The V gene lost 8 bases and the J gene lost 5 bases, with 15 bases spanning the gap. This chain's CDR3 is CASQDSPRETQYF. The CDR3 nucleotides are TGTGCCAGTCAGGACAGTCCTCGGGAGACCCAGTACTTC.

The V gene is TRBV6-2 or TRBV6-3, the J gene TRBJ2-2; a possible D gene is TRBD1 (6 bases). The germline gives CDR1 MNHEY, CDR2 SVGEGT. V shed 2 bases and J shed 5 bases, with 9 bases lying between them. The CDR3 has 14 residues. In DNA, the CDR3 is TGTGCCAGCAGTTACCTAACAGGGACCGGGGAGCTGTTTTTT. As protein: CASSYLTGTGELFF.

The chain joins TRBV6-5 to TRBJ1-2, with D possibly being TRBD1 (5 bases). Germline V gives CDR1 MNHEY, CDR2 SVGAGI. The CDR3 is 15 residues long. Trimming removed 10 bases from V and 0 bases from J, with 18 bases in between. The CDR3 DNA reads as TGTGCCACCAAACCGGGCCAAGGGGCTAACTATGGCTACACCTTC. Translated: CATKPGQGANYGYTF.

J is TRBJ2-4 and V is TRBV5-4; the match to TRBD1 covers 10 bases. Unmatched junction bases numbered 7, after V lost 2 bases and J lost 5 bases. Germline assignment: CDR1 SGHNT and CDR2 YYREEE (reference sequence). The length of the CDR3 is 16 residues. CDR3 residues: CASSFKPGTGENIQYF. The CDR3, as DNA: TGTGCCAGCAGCTTTAAACCCGGGACAGGGGAAAACATTCAGTACTTC.

The CDR3 sequence: CASSDLDRGRGQPQHF. As DNA, the CDR3 is TGCGCCAGCAGTGACCTGGACAGGGGACGAGGGCAGCCCCAGCATTTT. V usage is TRBV10-2 and J usage is TRBJ1-5; TRBD1 agrees at 9 bases. Unmatched junction bases numbered 10, after V lost 3 bases and J lost 7 bases. There are 16 residues in the CDR3. Germline assignment: CDR1 WSHSY and CDR2 SAAADI.

CDR3: CASSLASPVSGANVLTF. Written as DNA, the CDR3 is TGTGCCAGCAGCTTAGCGTCCCCGGTCTCTGGGGCCAACGTCCTGACTTTC. The chain uses TRBV7-2 and TRBJ2-6; unclear D gene. Trimming took off 0 bases at V and 0 bases at J, with 9 bases between the two ends. This CDR3 has 17 amino acids. Germline V gene data show CDR1 as SGHTA and CDR2 as FQGNSA. Using reference TRBV7-2 and TRBJ2-6 for the parts outside the CDR3, the full variable domain is GAGVSQSPSNKVTEKGKDVELRCDPISGHTALYWYRQSLGQGLEFLIYFQGNSAPDKSGLPSDRFSAERTGGSVSTLTIQRTQQEDSAVYLCASSLASPVSGANVLTFGAGSRLTVL.

This clone showed up just a few times. The chain uses TRBV6-2 or TRBV6-3 and TRBJ1-1, with 10 nucleotides matching TRBD1. The CDR3 length is 18 residues. Germline lookup yields CDR1 MNHEY and CDR2 SVGEGT. J lost 3 bases, V lost 0 bases, and 10 bases had no gene match. In nucleotides, the CDR3 is TGTGCCAGCAGTTACTCGAGAAGCCGCGGACAGGGGGACACTGAAGCTTTCTTT. Protein: CASSYSRSRGQGDTEAFF.

The chain joins TRBV6-5 to TRBJ2-6, with TRBD2 as a possible D gene (6 bases). This CDR3 has 15 residues. Germline-derived CDR1 and CDR2 are MNHEY and SVGAGI. Deletions cut 2 bases from V and 2 bases from J, with 7 bases between. The CDR3 is CASSYGGAGANVLTF. The DNA for the CDR3 is TGTGCCAGCAGTTACGGAGGGGCTGGGGCCAACGTCCTGACTTTC.

J is TRBJ1-6 and V is TRBV3-1 (or the pseudogene TRBV3-2), with D tentatively TRBD1 (5 bases). The CDR3 has 14 residues. CDR1 and CDR2 from the germline V gene are LGHDT and YNNKEL (reference sequence). V was trimmed by 1 base and J by 7 bases, leaving 8 bases between them. This chain's CDR3 is CASSQGAGNSPLHF. The DNA for the CDR3 is TGTGCCAGCAGCCAAGGGGCAGGGAATTCACCCCTCCACTTT.